The 3 T cell receptor beta chains reported below all come from one sample, sequenced in a study of naive and memory T cell subsets. An equimolar mix of two oligonucleotides served as the beta constant-region primer for TRBC1 and TRBC2. Four rounds of PCR amplified the ligated cDNA using nested alpha and beta constant-region primers plus SP2. TCRdb passed the UMI-ligation and nested PCR reads through MiXCR, listing each CDR3 protein once. The table has approximately 890 distinct CDR3 sequences, 12% to 15% seen once. Material: CD8+ TEMRA cells from blood. The subset was: effector memory re-expressing CD45RA, CD45RA+ CD27-. The source is a human donor in good health.

This clonotype was recorded at least ten times. The genes are TRBV24-1 and TRBJ2-1; 8 bases line up with TRBD2. The V and J ends lost 3 bases and 4 bases, in that order; junction bases with no gene match: 7. Germline-derived CDR1 and CDR2 are KGHDR and SFDVKD. CDR3 length: 16 amino acids. The CDR3 DNA sequence: TGTGCCACCAGTGATGGAAGAAAGCGGGAGTACAATGAGCAGTTCTTC. Residues: CATSDGRKREYNEQFF.

This clonotype has at least ten counts. Here the CDR3 reads CASSSGPSYEQYF. The CDR3 DNA sequence: TGTGCCAGCAGTTCCGGGCCTTCCTACGAGCAGTACTTC. The gene calls are TRBV12-3 or TRBV12-4 and TRBJ2-7; no clear D. There are 13 residues in the CDR3. V lost 4 bases and J lost 1, with 8 bases in between.

The sample holds many counts of this clonotype. The CDR3 DNA reads TGTGCCAGCAGTTTCCGGCACGAGCAGTACTTC. Translated: CASSFRHEQYF. This chain joins TRBV28 and TRBJ2-7; D is undetermined. The CDR3 runs 11 residues. The V gene's germline CDR1 is MDHEN and CDR2 SYDVKM. The V end was cut by 3 bases, the J end by 5 bases, with 5 bases between.